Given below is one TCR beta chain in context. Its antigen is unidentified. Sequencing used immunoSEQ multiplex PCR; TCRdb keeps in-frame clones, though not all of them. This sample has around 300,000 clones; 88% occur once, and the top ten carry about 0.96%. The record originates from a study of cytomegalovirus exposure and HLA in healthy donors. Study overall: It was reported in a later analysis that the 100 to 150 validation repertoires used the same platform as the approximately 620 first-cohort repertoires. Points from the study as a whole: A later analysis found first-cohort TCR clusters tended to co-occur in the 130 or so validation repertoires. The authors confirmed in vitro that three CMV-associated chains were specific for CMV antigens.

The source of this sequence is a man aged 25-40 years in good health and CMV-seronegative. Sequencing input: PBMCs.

The CDR3 sequence is CASSLMGGNYGYTF. DNA of the CDR3: TGTGCCAGCAGCTTGATGGGAGGGAATTATGGCTACACCTTC. This rearrangement joins TRBV11-2 to TRBJ1-2; D remains ambiguous. In germline, CDR1 is SGHAT, CDR2 FQNNGV. CDR3 length equals 14 residues. Between the trimmed V and J ends, which lost 3 bases and 5 bases, there was a span of 13 bases.